This T cell receptor (beta chain) originates from a study of T cell repertoires in aging, cancer and after chemotherapy. The template was genomic DNA from peripheral blood, not RNA. Multiplex touch-down PCR with TRB-A/B primers amplified rearranged V-D-J TRB sequences. A single record per CDR3 protein comes from TCRdb applying MiXCR to the multiplex PCR reads. The repertoire has some 780 distinct CDR3 sequences, around 26% of them found once; the top ten carry around 42%. The clonotype comes from a human donor with a blood cancer. The specimen sequenced was blood.

CDR3 loop: CASKGAAHGGSNTGELFF. CDR3 DNA: TGCGCCAGCAAAGGGGCAGCCCATGGAGGATCGAACACCGGGGAGCTGTTTTTT. J is TRBJ2-2 and V is TRBV5-1, with D perhaps assigned TRBD1 or TRBD2 (5 bases each). The germline V gene has CDR1 SGHRS and CDR2 YFSETQ. This CDR3 has 18 residues. Trimming stripped 6 bases from V and 0 bases from J, with 21 bases between.